This T cell receptor beta chain was retrieved from a study of OX40 agonist ivuxolimab in advanced cancers. Background for the entire study: Ivuxolimab, which targeted the costimulatory receptor OX40 (CD134), was an agonistic, fully human IgG2 monoclonal antibody. Intravenous ivuxolimab was administered to patients every 2 weeks at six dose levels: 0.01, 0.1, 0.3, 1.5, 3 and 10 mg/kg. Of the roughly 53 patients in dose escalation, some 20 had hepatocellular carcinoma, some 15 had melanoma, 9 had renal cell carcinoma and 9 had head and neck cancer. In the dose-escalation cohort, more than 75% of patients were male, and the mean age was roughly 60 years, with a range of roughly 20 to 85. Patients were allowed to have had prior anti-PD-1, anti-PD-L1 or anti-CTLA-4 therapy, and 40% of the dose-escalation patients had previously received checkpoint inhibitors. Partial responses occurred in three dose-escalation patients, of whom one had hepatocellular carcinoma and two had cutaneous melanoma. Peripheral TCRbeta sequencing aimed to test whether ivuxolimab altered TCR sequence diversity and caused clonal T-cell expansion. The paper describes the monotherapy dose-escalation part (N of about 47 patients) of the phase I trial of ivuxolimab.

To sequence the TCRbeta CDR3 region, genomic DNA was isolated from the sorted cells. The immunoSEQ Assay was used for sequencing of TCRbeta CDR3 regions. Sourced from immuneACCESS, this table was stored by TCRdb with only in-frame sequences that have V and J called. A share of the clones is absent; for the studies checked, an unresolved V gene accounts for under half, and the remainder has no known explanation. Recorded for this sample are around 150,000 clones; roughly nine tenths of them occurred a single time. About 1% of the sample comes from the top ten. Summary of the overall study and its limitations: At doses of 0.1 to 3.0 mg/kg, clonal expansion of both CD4+ and CD8+ blood T cells was observed from baseline to week 6. The antigen specificity of the clonally expanded peripheral T cells was not determined. On average, CD8+ T cells showed more expanded clones than CD4+ T cells after ivuxolimab. Low levels of normalized T-cell clonal expansion were also seen in some patients who did not respond. In the 0.1-3.0 mg/kg groups, partial responders had among the lowest normalized peripheral clonal expansion, particularly in CD8+ T cells.

Patients with a history of autoimmune disease or receiving systemic immunosuppression were excluded from the trial. Peripheral blood for TCR sequencing was drawn from every dose cohort at baseline, at cycle 4 day 1 and at cycle 7 day 1. The samples were drawn from a first-in-human, open-label, multicenter phase I dose-escalation trial of ivuxolimab. Adults with locally advanced or metastatic melanoma, renal cell, hepatocellular, or head and neck squamous cell carcinoma were enrolled in the trial. Before TCR sequencing, CD4+ and CD8+ T cells were separately sorted from peripheral blood. CDR1 SGHRS and CDR2 YFSETQ are derived from the germline V gene. Counted from cysteine to phenylalanine, this CDR3 has 14 amino acids. The kept DNA is CDR3 alone, 42 bases in frame from the first base. V is pared back by 0 bases and J by 1 base, with 7 bases lying between the germline termini. About this clone itself: The antigen it binds to is not known. No base quality information exists; no much larger clone differs at one position.

The rearranged segments are TRBV5-1 and TRBJ2-5; too little of a D gene remains to name it. The TCR was taken from an adult with an advanced solid tumor such as melanoma, head and neck, liver or kidney cancer. The source was CD4+ or CD8+ T cells sorted from blood, collected in a trial of the OX40 agonist ivuxolimab. The sequence in DNA is TGCGCCAGCAGCTTGGGTGGCAGCCAAGAGACCCAGTACTTC. The translation is CASSLGGSQETQYF.